The 28 T cell receptor beta chains in this list originate from one sample, sequenced in a study of blood T cell repertoires in COVID-19 (dated by TCRdb to the early 2020s). Libraries came from the immunoSEQ multiplex PCR assay. Imported from immuneACCESS, the table was reduced by TCRdb to in-frame sequences with V and J called. These copies leave out some clones; in studies compared against another copy, an unresolved V gene accounts for under half, and the cause of the remainder is not known. Recorded for this sample are around 43,000 clones; about 89% of them occurred a single time. Together, the top ten hold 6.2% of the sample. Material for sequencing was peripheral blood. Receptors were obtained from a human donor in a cohort sampled during active COVID-19.

V is TRBV19 and J is TRBJ2-1; 7 bases line up with TRBD2. The CDR3 has 15 amino acids. Germline CDR1 and CDR2: LNHDA and SQIVND (reference sequence). The V and J ends lost 3 bases and 3 bases, in that order; junction bases with no gene match: 5. The CDR3 DNA is TGTGCCAGTAGTATGCTCTTAGCGGGCTACAATGAGCAGTTCTTC. Translating gives CASSMLLAGYNEQFF.

This clone was observed once. The chain links TRBV6-6 to TRBJ1-3; unclear D gene. Looked up from germline, CDR1 is MNHNY and CDR2 is SVGAGI (reference sequence). CDR3 length: 14 residues. With 2 bases removed from V and 2 bases from J, the gap between germline ends came to 7 bases. The CDR3 is CASSYGGTGNTIYF. The DNA of the CDR3 is TGTGCCAGCAGTTACGGCGGGACTGGAAACACCATATATTTT.

V is TRBV19 and J is TRBJ1-5; 10 positions match TRBD1. Germline V gene lookup returns CDR1 LNHDA and CDR2 SQIVND (reference sequence). CDR3 size: 14 residues. Losses at the gene ends were 11 bases for V and 5 bases for J; bases not matched to a gene: 9. CDR3 in amino acids: CAGLNGQGDQPQHF. The DNA for the CDR3 is TGTGCCGGATTAAATGGACAGGGGGATCAGCCCCAGCATTTT.

The chain has TRBV5-4 and TRBJ2-1, with 14 bases aligning to TRBD2. Germline loops: CDR1 SGHNT, CDR2 YYREEE (reference sequence). This CDR3 region has 15 residues. V gave up 4 bases and J gave up 5 bases; unmatched junction bases: 2. The CDR3 loop reads CASSPGLAGDNEQFF. CDR3 DNA: TGTGCCAGCAGCCCGGGACTAGCGGGAGACAATGAGCAGTTCTTC.

This sequence joins TRBV7-8 and TRBJ1-4; tentatively, D is TRBD1 (5 bases). CDR3 length: 17 residues. The V end was cut by 5 bases, the J end by 3 bases, with 19 bases between. CDR1 is SGHVS, CDR2 FQNEAQ, per germline. The CDR3 loop reads CASSNTIGGRANEKLFF. The CDR3 DNA is TGTGCCAGCAGCAACACTATCGGGGGTAGGGCTAATGAAAAACTGTTTTTT.

The genes are TRBV3-1 (or the pseudogene TRBV3-2) and TRBJ2-1, with D uncertain. The CDR3 totals 13 residues. The germline V gene encodes CDR1 LGHDT and CDR2 YNNKEL (reference sequence). Trimming removed 5 bases at V and 6 bases at J, with 11 bases between. The CDR3 reads CASSYGGVNEQFF. The CDR3 bases are TGTGCCAGCAGCTACGGTGGAGTCAATGAGCAGTTCTTC.

The chain combines TRBV30 with TRBJ1-5; 7 bases map to TRBD1. The ends lost 0 bases at V and 0 bases at J; junction bases unmatched: 5. The germline V gene encodes CDR1 GTSNPN and CDR2 SVGIG (reference sequence). The CDR3 is 16 amino acids. The CDR3 sequence is CAWSVQGTASNQPQHF. CDR3 bases: TGTGCCTGGAGTGTACAAGGGACAGCTAGCAATCAGCCCCAGCATTTT.

This chain links TRBV5-1 with TRBJ2-2; D is unresolved. The CDR3 has 14 residues. Germline V gene data show CDR1 as SGHRS and CDR2 as YFSETQ. V gave up 1 base and J gave up 1 base, with 5 bases separating them. The CDR3 region has the DNA TGCGCCAGCAGCTTGTTACAGAACACCGGGGAGCTGTTTTTT. This sequence encodes CASSLLQNTGELFF. Variable domain in full (rest from reference TRBV5-1 and TRBJ2-2): KAGVTQTPRYLIKTRGQQVTLSCSPISGHRSVSWYQQTPGQGLQFLFEYFSETQRNKGNFPGRFSGRQFSNSRSEMNVSTLELGDSALYLCASSLLQNTGELFFGEGSRLTVL.

The J gene is TRBJ1-1, the V gene TRBV2; 7 positions agree with TRBD1. Losses at the gene ends were 5 bases for V and 4 bases for J; bases not matched to a gene: 7. The CDR3 covers 14 residues. CDR1 and CDR2 from the germline V gene are SNHLY and FYNNEI. CDR3 sequence reads: CASSQDRESTEAFF. In DNA, the CDR3 is TGTGCCAGCAGTCAAGACAGGGAGTCCACTGAAGCTTTCTTT.

V is TRBV27 and J is TRBJ1-6; TRBD1 aligns across 9 bases. The junction had 16 bases not matched to a gene; V was cut back by 6 bases and J by 7 bases. The V gene's germline CDR1 is MNHEY and CDR2 SMNVEV (reference sequence). CDR3 size: 18 residues. DNA for the CDR3: TGTGCCAGCAGCACGATCGGGGAAATGGGACAGGGAAATTCACCCCTCCACTTT. Translating it yields CASSTIGEMGQGNSPLHF.

The V call is TRBV21-1, the J call TRBJ2-3; TRBD2 is taken as the D call from the table, unchecked against the DNA. TRBV21-1 is a pseudogene. This CDR3 is built from 18 residues. The CDR3 DNA sequence: TGTGCCAGCAGCAAAGTGGAGGACCTTCTGACTTACACAGATACGCAGTATTTT. This encodes CASSKVEDLLTYTDTQYF.

The rearrangement joins TRBV27 to TRBJ2-3; D is possibly TRBD2 (7 bases). There are 14 residues in the CDR3. Between the trimmed V and J ends, which lost 8 bases and 1 base, there was a span of 13 bases. Germline CDR1 is MNHEY and CDR2 is SMNVEV (reference sequence). CDR3: CASEGGGGTDTQYF. The CDR3, as DNA: TGTGCCAGCGAGGGAGGGGGGGGCACAGATACGCAGTATTTT.

V is TRBV10-3 and J is TRBJ2-7, with TRBD2 matching 13 bases. Trimming took 5 bases from V and 0 from J; bases not matched to a gene: 7. The germline V gene has CDR1 ENHRY and CDR2 SYGVKD. CDR3 length equals 17 residues. The DNA of the CDR3 is TGTGCCATCAGTCCCGGACTAGCGGGAGAAAGCTCCTACGAGCAGTACTTC. Translated: CAISPGLAGESSYEQYF.

The V and J genes are TRBV2 and TRBJ2-3; 10 bases map to TRBD2. The germline gives CDR1 SNHLY, CDR2 FYNNEI. With 2 bases clipped from V and 2 bases from J, the junction kept 4 bases outside the gene matches. The CDR3 is made up of 16 amino acids. CDR3 in DNA: TGTGCCAGCAGTGAACGGACTAGCGGTTCCACAGATACGCAGTATTTT. Translation gives CASSERTSGSTDTQYF.

J is TRBJ2-4 and V is TRBV19; 10 bases are a match to TRBD2. The junction had 12 bases not matched to a gene; V was cut back by 4 bases and J by 0 bases. The CDR3 contains 19 residues. Germline V lookup: CDR1 LNHDA, CDR2 SQIVND (reference sequence). This chain's CDR3 is CASSSSGTSAQLAKNIQYF. CDR3 nucleotides: TGTGCCAGTAGTAGCTCCGGGACTAGCGCTCAACTAGCCAAAAACATTCAGTACTTC.

The chain uses TRBV30 and TRBJ1-2; D is perhaps TRBD1 (6 bases). Germline CDR1 is GTSNPN and CDR2 is SVGIG (reference sequence). V dropped 0 bases and J dropped 0 bases, with 11 bases sitting between them. This CDR3 contains 15 residues. CDR3 coding DNA: TGTGCCTGGAGTGTAGGCCCAGGGGCTAACTATGGCTACACCTTC. It specifies CAWSVGPGANYGYTF.

The chain recombines TRBV11-2 with TRBJ2-7; 7 bases match TRBD2. CDR1 is SGHAT, CDR2 FQNNGV, per germline. V lost 4 bases and J lost 2; bases outside the gene matches: 8. The CDR3 consists of 15 residues. CDR3 nucleotide sequence: TGTGCCAGCAGCTATACGGGAGCGGGGACCTACGAGCAGTACTTC. Protein product: CASSYTGAGTYEQYF.

The chain uses TRBV14 and TRBJ2-3; D perhaps matches TRBD2 (5 bases). This CDR3 region has 12 residues. V was clipped by 1 base and J by 8 bases, with 7 bases between them. The V gene's germline CDR1 is SGHDN and CDR2 FVKESK. The DNA for the CDR3 is TGTGCCAGCAGCCAAGGTGCGGGTACGCAGTATTTT. Translated: CASSQGAGTQYF.

The gene calls are TRBV5-5 and TRBJ2-7, with 8 bases that match TRBD1. In germline, CDR1 is SGHKS, CDR2 YYEKEE (reference sequence). This CDR3 has 14 residues. V lost 5 bases, J lost 1 base, and 5 bases stayed unmatched. CDR3 bases: TGTGCCAGCAGTCTGGACAGGGTTTCCTACGAGCAGTACTTC. It yields the protein CASSLDRVSYEQYF.

V is TRBV27 and J is TRBJ2-3; 7 bases are shared with TRBD2. J gave up 0 bases and V 5 bases, and 2 bases lay outside the gene matches. The CDR3 length is 14 residues. Looked up from germline, CDR1 is MNHEY and CDR2 is SMNVEV (reference sequence). CDR3 region: CASSSGISTDTQYF. CDR3 DNA sequence: TGTGCCAGCAGTAGCGGGATTAGCACAGATACGCAGTATTTT.

The chain is built from TRBV29-1 and TRBJ1-4; tentatively, D is TRBD1 (5 bases). The germline V gene has CDR1 SQVTM and CDR2 ANQGSEA. V lost 5 bases and J lost 0, with 10 bases in between. The CDR3 sequence is 14 residues long. The CDR3 here is CSVRGTATNEKLFF. Written as DNA, the CDR3 is TGCAGCGTTAGGGGAACAGCAACTAATGAAAAACTGTTTTTT.

The V gene is TRBV2, the J gene TRBJ2-7, with D possibly being TRBD1 (5 bases). Germline V gene sequence: CDR1 SNHLY, CDR2 FYNNEI. The CDR3 covers 16 residues. Trimming removed 7 bases at V and 4 bases at J, with 23 bases between. The CDR3 DNA reads as TGTGCCAGCACCCCCTTGATAGACAGCTTGGGTTACGAGCAGTACTTC. Translation gives CASTPLIDSLGYEQYF.

The chain carries TRBV3-1 (or the pseudogene TRBV3-2) and TRBJ2-1; TRBD2 aligns across 7 bases. V lost 4 bases and J lost 9; bases outside the gene matches: 18. CDR3 size: 17 residues. In germline, CDR1 is LGHDT, CDR2 YNNKEL (reference sequence). The CDR3 DNA follows: TGTGCCAGCAGCCGCGGTCAAGTAGCGGGCCCTAGGGGTGAGCAGTTCTTC. Encoded protein: CASSRGQVAGPRGEQFF.

The chain couples TRBV27 to TRBJ1-6; perhaps TRBD1 as D (6 bases). Germline loops: CDR1 MNHEY, CDR2 SMNVEV (reference sequence). Trimming removed 5 bases from V and 6 bases from J, with 17 bases in between. The CDR3 totals 16 residues. The CDR3 loop reads CASSPDSHAGNSPLHF. The CDR3, as DNA: TGTGCCAGCAGTCCGGACAGCCACGCCGGTAATTCACCCCTCCACTTT.

The CDR3 coding sequence is TGTGCCAGCAGCTACGGGGGGGCCTACGAGCAGTACTTC. It specifies CASSYGGAYEQYF. The genes are TRBV7-6 and TRBJ2-7; 8 bases agree with TRBD2. Germline trimming cut 4 bases from V and 2 bases from J; bases unmatched to any gene: 1. The CDR3 runs to 13 residues. The V gene's germline CDR1 is SGHVS and CDR2 FNYEAQ.

The genes are TRBV5-6 and TRBJ2-5; D is unclear. Trimming removed 2 bases from V and 5 bases from J, with 10 bases in between. The CDR3 runs 13 residues. Looked up from germline, CDR1 is SGHDT and CDR2 is YYEEEE. The CDR3 is CASSFEIRETQYF. The CDR3, as DNA: TGTGCCAGCAGCTTCGAGATCCGGGAGACCCAGTACTTC.

V usage is TRBV4-1 and J usage is TRBJ2-7; 8 bases line up with TRBD1. The length of the CDR3 is 14 residues. Per germline, CDR1 MGHRA and CDR2 YSYEKL. The J segment lost 5 bases and the V segment lost 2 bases, leaving 5 bases of the junction unmatched. The DNA for the CDR3 is TGCGCCAGCAGCCAATTCCAGGGGGCCCACGAGCAGTACTTC. This sequence encodes CASSQFQGAHEQYF.

The genes are TRBV12-5 and TRBJ1-1, with TRBD1 matching 9 bases. The CDR3 has 15 residues. V trimming: 4 bases; J trimming: 4 bases; junction bases outside the gene matches: 7. CDR1 is LGHNT and CDR2 is FRNRAP in the germline V gene. CDR3 DNA: TGTGCTAGTGGTTCGGGACAGGGTCCACCCACTGAAGCTTTCTTT. It encodes CASGSGQGPPTEAFF.